This T cell receptor beta chain comes out of a study of spatial heterogeneity in lung cancer. Study-level information: Every unique TCR and UMI combination, on average, appeared more than ten times in raw reads.

Time point given: sample taken at primary tumor resection. Donors were about 70 untreated early-stage non-small cell lung cancer patients. Whole RNA from tumor, nontumor lung or frozen PBMC was sequenced unsorted. Germline CDR1 reads KGHSH; CDR2 reads LQKENI. This CDR3 is built from 15 residues. Trimming stripped 1 base from V and 4 bases from J, with 10 bases between. TCR cDNA molecules each carried a unique molecular identifier. TCRdb reprocessed the 5' RACE reads via MiXCR and lists one record per CDR3 protein. The table lists some 34,000 distinct CDR3 sequences, about 7.7% of them singletons. This clonotype showed up many times.

The clonotype comes from a female donor with early-stage non-small cell lung cancer. Sequenced here: PBMCs, sampled at surgery. This sequence joins TRBV18 and TRBJ2-2; tentatively, D is TRBD1 (6 bases). The CDR3 sequence is CASSPRGRVTGELFF. The CDR3 DNA reads TGTGCCAGCTCACCACGGGGGCGCGTCACCGGGGAGCTGTTTTTT.